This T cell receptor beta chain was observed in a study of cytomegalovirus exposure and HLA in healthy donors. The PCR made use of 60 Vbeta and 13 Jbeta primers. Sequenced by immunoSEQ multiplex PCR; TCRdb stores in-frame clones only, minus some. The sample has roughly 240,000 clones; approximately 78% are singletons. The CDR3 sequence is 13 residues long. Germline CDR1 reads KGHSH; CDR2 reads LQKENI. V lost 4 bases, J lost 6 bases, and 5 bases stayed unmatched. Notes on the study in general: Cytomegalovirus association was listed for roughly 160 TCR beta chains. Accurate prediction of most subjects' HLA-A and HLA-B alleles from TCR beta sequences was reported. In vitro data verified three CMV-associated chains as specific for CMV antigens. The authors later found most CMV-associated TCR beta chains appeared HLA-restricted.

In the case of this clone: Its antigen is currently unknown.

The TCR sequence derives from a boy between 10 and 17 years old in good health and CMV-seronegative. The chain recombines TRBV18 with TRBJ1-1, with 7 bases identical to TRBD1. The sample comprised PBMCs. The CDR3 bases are TGTGCCAGCTCACTCACAGGGGTGTCTGAAGCTTTCTTT. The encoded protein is CASSLTGVSEAFF.